This T cell receptor (beta chain) stems from a study of blood T cell repertoires in COVID-19. In this sample, this clone turned up once. This CDR3 has 14 residues. Trimming cost V 4 bases and J 5 bases; bases outside gene matches: 5. Germline lookup yields CDR1 SGHRS and CDR2 YFSETQ. Cohorts were assigned according to the clinical history that participants reported. Sequencing used immunoSEQ multiplex PCR; TCRdb keeps in-frame clones, though not all of them. The sample has some 250,000 clones, around 90% seen once. V gene TRBV5-1 combines with J gene TRBJ2-2; 7 bases align to TRBD1. The sequence derives from a human donor in a cohort exposed to, infected with or recovered from COVID-19 (not recorded which). The donor label of this sample is uncertain. What was sequenced was PBMCs or T cells enriched from blood (not recorded which). The DNA for the CDR3 is TGCGCCAGCAGCCCTGACAGGGCAACCGGGGAGCTGTTTTTT. As protein: CASSPDRATGELFF.